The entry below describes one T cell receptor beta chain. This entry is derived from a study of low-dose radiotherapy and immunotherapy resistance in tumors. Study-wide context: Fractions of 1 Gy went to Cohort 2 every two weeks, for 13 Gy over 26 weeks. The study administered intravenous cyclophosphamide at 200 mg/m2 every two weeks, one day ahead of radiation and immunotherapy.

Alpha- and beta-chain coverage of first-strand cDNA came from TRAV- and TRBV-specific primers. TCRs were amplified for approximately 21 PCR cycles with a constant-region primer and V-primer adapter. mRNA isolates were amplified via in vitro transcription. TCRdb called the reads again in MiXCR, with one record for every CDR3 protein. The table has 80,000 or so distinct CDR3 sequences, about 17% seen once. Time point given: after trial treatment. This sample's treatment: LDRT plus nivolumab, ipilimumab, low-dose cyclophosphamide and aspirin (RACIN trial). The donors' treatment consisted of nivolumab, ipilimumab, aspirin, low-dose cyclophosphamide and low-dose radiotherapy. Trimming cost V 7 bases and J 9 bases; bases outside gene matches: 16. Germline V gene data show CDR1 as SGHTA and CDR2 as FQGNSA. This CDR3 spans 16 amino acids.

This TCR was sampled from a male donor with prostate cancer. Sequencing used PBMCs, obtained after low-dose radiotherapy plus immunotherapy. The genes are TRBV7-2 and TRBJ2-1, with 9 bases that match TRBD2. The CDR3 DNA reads TGTGCCAGCAACCCGAGATCAGCGGGAGGCGTCAGTGAGCAGTTCTTC. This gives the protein CASNPRSAGGVSEQFF.